Presented here are 22 T cell receptor beta chains from one specimen sequenced in a study of blood T cell repertoires in COVID-19. Generated by immunoSEQ multiplex PCR, the TCRdb table keeps only in-frame clones and is missing some. The sample consists of 300,000 to 450,000 clones, roughly 90% of them appearing once. Sequencing used PBMCs or T cells enriched from blood (not recorded which). Receptors originate from a woman aged 30 to 39 who had recovered from COVID-19.

This clone was counted a few times. The chain uses TRBV5-6 and TRBJ1-4; D might be TRBD1 (6 bases). This CDR3 spans 17 amino acids. Germline-derived CDR1 and CDR2 are SGHDT and YYEEEE. V lost 1 base to trimming and J lost 0 bases, with 13 bases between them. The DNA for the CDR3 is TGTGCCAGCAGCTTGAGAGGACAGACTACAACTAATGAAAAACTGTTTTTT. This gives the protein CASSLRGQTTTNEKLFF.

The chain is built from TRBV9 and TRBJ2-1, with D unresolved. The CDR3 length is 15 residues. V lost 4 bases to trimming and J lost 6 bases, with 17 bases between them. Germline V CDR1 and CDR2: SGDLS, YYNGEE. CDR3 nucleotides: TGTGCCAGCAGCTTCTCCGAGGTGTTCACCAATGAGCAGTTCTTC. Translation gives CASSFSEVFTNEQFF.

The chain combines TRBV3-1 (or the pseudogene TRBV3-2) with TRBJ1-5; no definite D call. V shed 0 bases and J shed 3 bases, with 9 bases lying between them. The germline V gene has CDR1 LGHDT and CDR2 YNNKEL (reference sequence). This CDR3 contains 15 residues. As DNA, the CDR3 is TGTGCCAGCAGCCAAGATATCGCGTCCAATCAGCCCCAGCATTTT. Its translation is CASSQDIASNQPQHF.

The chain uses TRBV27 and TRBJ2-1, with TRBD2 identical over 7 bases. Germline assignment: CDR1 MNHEY and CDR2 SMNVEV (reference sequence). The J segment lost 0 bases and the V segment lost 6 bases, leaving 8 bases of the junction unmatched. The CDR3 has 16 residues. CDR3 DNA: TGTGCCAGCAGGGCACGGGGGGTTGGCTCCTACAATGAGCAGTTCTTC. It specifies CASRARGVGSYNEQFF.

V and J are TRBV7-9 and TRBJ2-1, with D unresolved. CDR1 SEHNR and CDR2 FQNEAQ come from the germline V gene (reference sequence). CDR3 length: 13 residues. Trimming removed 3 bases from V and 7 bases from J, with 10 bases in between. CDR3 amino acids: CASSFGGGNEQFF. CDR3 sequence (DNA): TGTGCCAGCAGCTTCGGTGGCGGTAATGAGCAGTTCTTC.

J is TRBJ2-1 and V is TRBV7-2, with 12 bases that match TRBD2. Losses at the gene ends were 4 bases for V and 7 bases for J; bases not matched to a gene: 5. CDR1 SGHTA and CDR2 FQGNSA come from the germline V gene. This CDR3 has 15 residues. Here the CDR3 DNA reads TGTGCCAGCAGCTCCCTAGCGGGGGGGAATAATGAGCAGTTCTTC. Residues: CASSSLAGGNNEQFF.

This chain connects TRBV6-5 to TRBJ2-7, with TRBD2 matching over 7 bases. The trim removed 2 bases at V and 7 bases at J, leaving 11 bases unmatched. The germline gives CDR1 MNHEY, CDR2 SVGAGI. The CDR3 totals 15 residues. The CDR3 spells CASSYQFGGGWEQYF. As DNA, the CDR3 is TGTGCCAGCAGTTACCAATTTGGCGGGGGATGGGAGCAGTACTTC.

The chain employs TRBV11-2 and TRBJ1-5; the match to TRBD1 covers 7 bases. Germline V lookup: CDR1 SGHAT, CDR2 FQNNGV. V dropped 5 bases and J dropped 5; count of bases not matched to a gene: 9. The length of the CDR3 is 15 residues. The CDR3 sequence is CASSKRQGWDQPQHF. In DNA, the CDR3 is TGTGCCAGCAGCAAGAGACAGGGTTGGGATCAGCCCCAGCATTTT.

This chain connects TRBV30 to TRBJ2-5; TRBD1 matches at 11 bases. The CDR3 length is 15 residues. Germline assignment: CDR1 GTSNPN and CDR2 SVGIG (reference sequence). Losses at the gene ends were 0 bases for V and 4 bases for J; bases not matched to a gene: 4. CDR3 in DNA: TGTGCCTGGAGTGTTGGGACAGGGGGTACAGAGACCCAGTACTTC. Translated, it gives CAWSVGTGGTETQYF.

J is TRBJ1-2 and V is TRBV4-2, with no clear D. Trimming stripped 4 bases from V and 0 bases from J, with 9 bases between. CDR3 length equals 14 residues. Germline V gene data show CDR1 as LGHNA and CDR2 as YNFKEQ. The CDR3 DNA follows: TGTGCCAGCAGCCTCGAAGCATCTAACTATGGCTACACCTTC. This sequence encodes CASSLEASNYGYTF.

This clone was detected only a few times. The genes are TRBV30 and TRBJ1-1, with a weak D call TRBD1 (6 bases). The V and J ends lost 2 bases and 6 bases respectively, with 10 bases between them. Per the germline V gene, CDR1 is GTSNPN and CDR2 is SVGIG (reference sequence). CDR3 length: 12 residues. The CDR3 DNA reads TGTGCCTGGAGTTACACAGGGTCTGAAGCTTTCTTT. Translating it yields CAWSYTGSEAFF.

J is TRBJ2-3 and V is TRBV5-1, with 11 bases matching TRBD1. V gave up 2 bases and J gave up 3 bases; unmatched junction bases: 5. There are 16 residues in the CDR3. CDR1 SGHRS and CDR2 YFSETQ come from the germline V gene. Here the CDR3 reads CASSLGQGALTDTQYF. In nucleotides, the CDR3 is TGCGCCAGCAGCTTAGGACAGGGGGCGCTTACAGATACGCAGTATTTT.

The chain recombines TRBV28 with TRBJ1-1; possible D gene TRBD1, 5 bases. Germline loops: CDR1 MDHEN, CDR2 SYDVKM. Trimming removed 5 bases at V and 0 bases at J, with 10 bases between. This CDR3 is built from 14 residues. The CDR3 loop is CASSGAVLNTEAFF. The DNA for the CDR3 is TGTGCCAGCAGTGGGGCAGTTTTGAACACTGAAGCTTTCTTT.

The chain is built from TRBV7-9 and TRBJ2-7, with a weak D call TRBD1 (6 bases). The CDR3 loop spans 14 amino acids. V lost 5 bases to trimming and J lost 3 bases, with 14 bases between them. Germline V lookup: CDR1 SEHNR, CDR2 FQNEAQ (reference sequence). The CDR3: CASSPTGHLYEQYF. In DNA form, the CDR3 reads TGTGCCAGCAGCCCGACAGGTCACCTCTACGAGCAGTACTTC.

The rearrangement joins TRBV7-2 to TRBJ1-4; a possible D gene is TRBD1 (5 bases). CDR1 SGHTA and CDR2 FQGNSA come from the germline V gene. V lost 5 bases and J 8 bases, leaving 15 bases between the germline ends. The CDR3 contains 14 residues. CDR3 sequence reads: CASSQAGRGEKLFF. CDR3 DNA: TGTGCCAGCAGCCAAGCAGGGAGGGGCGAAAAACTGTTTTTT.

The CDR3 here is CASSESQGHNQPQHF. In DNA, the CDR3 is TGTGCCAGCAGTGAATCCCAGGGCCACAATCAGCCCCAGCATTTT. The chain is built from TRBV2 and TRBJ1-5, with D possibly TRBD1 on 5 matching bases. Germline CDR1 reads SNHLY; CDR2 reads FYNNEI. The CDR3 is made up of 15 amino acids. V was pared by 2 bases and J by 3 bases, with 11 bases between. Using reference TRBV2 and TRBJ1-5 for the parts outside the CDR3, the full variable domain is EPEVTQTPSHQVTQMGQEVILRCVPISNHLYFYWYRQILGQKVEFLVSFYNNEISEKSEIFDDQFSVERPDGSNFTLKIRSTKLEDSAMYFCASSESQGHNQPQHFGDGTRLSIL.

This chain joins TRBV18 and TRBJ2-7, with D possibly matching TRBD1 (6 bases). The germline V gene has CDR1 KGHSH and CDR2 LQKENI. This CDR3 is 13 amino acids long. V was shortened by 6 bases and J by 1 base, with 10 bases between the two germline ends. CDR3 loop: CASSMDSSYEQYF. The DNA for the CDR3 is TGTGCCAGCTCGATGGACAGTTCCTACGAGCAGTACTTC.

V is TRBV15 and J is TRBJ1-6, with D possibly being TRBD1 (5 bases). Looked up from germline, CDR1 is LNHNV and CDR2 is YYDKDF (reference sequence). The CDR3 runs 14 residues. V was clipped by 8 bases and J by 7 bases, with 15 bases between them. DNA of the CDR3: TGTGCCACCTCCGCCGATACAGGAAATTCACCCCTCCACTTT. As protein: CATSADTGNSPLHF.

The chain links TRBV7-9 to TRBJ1-2; TRBD1 might be the D (6 bases). This CDR3 contains 14 residues. V was pared by 5 bases and J by 8 bases, with 18 bases between. Germline CDR1 and CDR2: SEHNR and FQNEAQ (reference sequence). The CDR3 is CASSAGLAGEGYTF. The DNA for the CDR3 is TGTGCCAGCAGCGCAGGGCTGGCAGGGGAAGGCTACACCTTC.

This chain connects TRBV3-1 (or the pseudogene TRBV3-2) to TRBJ1-6; TRBD1 might be the D (6 bases). CDR3 size: 16 residues. Germline V gene data show CDR1 as LGHDT and CDR2 as YNNKEL (reference sequence). Trimming pared 1 base from V and 7 bases from J, leaving 14 bases between. The CDR3: CASSQVRGLRNSPLHF. Here the CDR3 DNA reads TGTGCCAGCAGCCAAGTGCGGGGGCTCAGGAATTCACCCCTCCACTTT.

This chain uses TRBV27 with TRBJ2-1, with 14 positions matching TRBD2. The CDR3 has 21 amino acids. V trimming: 3 bases; J trimming: 0 bases; junction bases outside the gene matches: 13. Germline V gives CDR1 MNHEY, CDR2 SMNVEV (reference sequence). The CDR3 protein is CASSFLSLTSGGADSYNEQFF. The CDR3 DNA sequence: TGTGCCAGCAGTTTTTTAAGTCTGACTAGCGGGGGGGCCGACTCCTACAATGAGCAGTTCTTC.

The chain recombines TRBV30 with TRBJ2-3; 9 positions match TRBD1. J gave up 4 bases and V 5 bases, and 1 base lay outside the gene matches. CDR1 and CDR2 from the germline V gene are GTSNPN and SVGIG (reference sequence). The CDR3 runs to 12 residues. The CDR3 region is CAWGDRADTQYF. CDR3 DNA sequence: TGTGCCTGGGGGGACAGGGCAGATACGCAGTATTTT. The variable domain in full, with the rest retrieved from reference TRBV30 and TRBJ2-3, is SQTIHQWPATLVQPVGSPLSLECTVEGTSNPNLYWYRQAAGRGLQLLFYSVGIGQISSEVPQNLSASRPQDRQFILSSKKLLLSDSGFYLCAWGDRADTQYFGPGTRLTVL.